These T cell receptor beta chains were read from a single sample in a study of blood T cell repertoires in COVID-19. Profiling relied on immunoSEQ multiplex PCR, and the TCRdb table lists in-frame clones only, not all of them. The sample yields around 100,000 clones, around 85% seen once. Sequencing input: peripheral blood. The receptors were sampled from a man in his forties or fifties with active or convalescent COVID-19. Both conserved end residues are part of each CDR3. The D gene is left open where the match is weak. Some rows mark clone size as missing; the rest say once, few, many or name a class of expanded clone.

.	.	TRBV7-6	TRBJ2-5	TGTGCCAGCAGCTTAGAAGTGGGGCGGGAGACCCAGTACTTC	CASSLEVGRETQYF
.	once	TRBV18	TRBJ2-1	TGTGCCAGCTCACCACAAGACAGGTACAATGAGCAGTTCTTC	CASSPQDRYNEQFF
.	.	TRBV28	TRBJ1-5	TGTGCCAGCAGTTCCCAGGGTTGGAGCAATCAGCCCCAGCATTTT	CASSSQGWSNQPQHF
.	.	TRBV7-6	TRBJ2-5	TGTGCCAGCAGCTCTAGTATAGAGACCCAGTACTTC	CASSSSIETQYF
TRBD2	.	TRBV7-2	TRBJ2-7	TGTGCCAGCAGCTCGGCGGGTGCGGGGGGATACGAGCAGTACTTC	CASSSAGAGGYEQYF
.	.	TRBV4-2	TRBJ2-7	TGTGCCAGCAGCACCCAGGGCGAGCAGTACTTC	CASSTQGEQYF
.	few	TRBV6-5	TRBJ2-1	TGTGCCAGCGTTTTGGGGGACAAGCAGTTCTTC	CASVLGDKQFF
TRBD1	.	TRBV5-1	TRBJ1-1	TGCGCCAGCAGCTGGGGGGACAGGGTGGATGAAGCTTTCTTT	CASSWGDRVDEAFF
.	once	TRBV5-1	TRBJ2-2	TGCGCCAGCAGCTTGGAACAGGGTAGGGGCGGGGAGCTGTTTTTT	CASSLEQGRGGELFF
TRBD1	.	TRBV7-7	TRBJ2-5	TGTGCTAGCAGCTTCAGGACAGGCCGCCAGGAGACCCAGTACTTC	CASSFRTGRQETQYF
.	once	TRBV19	TRBJ2-3	TGTGCCAGTAGTAACCCAGGATACTCCACAGATACGCAGTATTTT	CASSNPGYSTDTQYF
TRBD2	.	TRBV9	TRBJ2-2	TGTGCCAGCAGCGTAGGTACTAGCGGGACCACCGGGGAGCTGTTTTTT	CASSVGTSGTTGELFF
TRBD1	.	TRBV5-1	TRBJ2-7	TGCGCCAGCAGTTCCGGGGACAGCGCGAGCTCCTACGAGCAGTACTTC	CASSSGDSASSYEQYF
.	.	TRBV25-1	TRBJ2-7	TGTGCCAGCAGTGACAGGGGAACCGATATGTCCTACGAGCAGTACTTC	CASSDRGTDMSYEQYF
.	.	TRBV4-2	TRBJ2-5	TGTGCCAGCAGCCAAGATGCAACTAGGGGGGAGACCCAGTACTTC	CASSQDATRGETQYF
.	.	TRBV6-5	TRBJ1-2	TGTGCCAGCAGGGTGGCTCAGGGGATCGACTATGGCTACACCTTC	CASRVAQGIDYGYTF
.	few	TRBV25-1	TRBJ1-2	TGTGCCAGGATAAGGGTGCAGGGTGGCTACACCTTC	CARIRVQGGYTF
TRBD1	few	TRBV9	TRBJ2-1	TGTGCCAGCAGCGCGGACAGGGTAAGGAATGAGCAGTTCTTC	CASSADRVRNEQFF
.	.	TRBV29-1	TRBJ2-3	TGCAGCGCAACTAGCTCAACAGATACGCAGTATTTT	CSATSSTDTQYF
.	.	TRBV6-1	TRBJ2-7	TGTGCCAGCAGTGATAGCGGTCCCTACGAGCAGTACTTC	CASSDSGPYEQYF
.	.	TRBV9	TRBJ1-2	TGTGCCAGTGAGCCCTTGAGGGGCTACACCTTC	CASEPLRGYTF
.	.	TRBV24-1	TRBJ2-1	TGTGCCACCAGTGACACCGGGAACAATGAGCAGTTCTTC	CATSDTGNNEQFF
.	.	TRBV5-5	TRBJ1-4	TGTGCCAGCAGCTTGGGAGGGCCCGGGCGTGAAAAACTGTTTTTT	CASSLGGPGREKLFF
.	.	TRBV29-1	TRBJ1-2	TGCAGCGCAGCCCTGGGCAGGGCGAACACCTTC	CSAALGRANTF
TRBD2	.	TRBV7-2	TRBJ2-5	TGTGCCAGCAGCCTCACTCGAGGACTAGCGGCCATAGAGACCCAGTACTTC	CASSLTRGLAAIETQYF
TRBD1	once	TRBV10-1	TRBJ2-7	TGCGCCAGCAGTGAGTCCGGACAGGGCCACGAGCAGTACTTC	CASSESGQGHEQYF
.	once	TRBV7-9	TRBJ2-7	TGTGCCAGCAGCTTATCAGGCTACGAGCAGTACTTC	CASSLSGYEQYF
TRBD1	.	TRBV30	TRBJ1-2	TGTGCCTGGAGTTTAGACTACAGGGGCGGCTACACCTTC	CAWSLDYRGGYTF
.	.	TRBV9	TRBJ1-2	TGTGCCACTCTTCGCAAAACAGGGATAGCCTATGGCTACACCTTC	CATLRKTGIAYGYTF
.	.	TRBV11-3	TRBJ2-5	TGTGCCAGCAGCTTAGGGGCTTGGGAGACCCAGTACTTC	CASSLGAWETQYF
TRBD1	.	TRBV2	TRBJ2-1	TGTGCCAGCAGGGGACAGCCTTTATCCTACAATGAGCAGTTCTTC	CASRGQPLSYNEQFF
TRBD1	.	TRBV19	TRBJ2-2	TGTGCCAGTAGGACAGGGGGCAACACCGGGGAGCTGTTTTTT	CASRTGGNTGELFF
.	few	TRBV18	TRBJ2-1	TGTGCCAGCTCTTCGGGAGTAAGAAATGAGCAGTTCTTC	CASSSGVRNEQFF
.	.	TRBV2	TRBJ2-7	TGTGCCAGCAGTGAAGATGGAGACAGCTCCTACGAGCAGTACTTC	CASSEDGDSSYEQYF
.	.	TRBV28	TRBJ1-1	TGTGCCAGCAGTTTATTCCGCGGGGACACTGAAGCTTTCTTT	CASSLFRGDTEAFF
.	.	TRBV3-1/TRBV3-2	TRBJ2-5	TGTGCCAGCAGCCAAGAGCCGGGAGTCCAAGAGACCCAGTACTTC	CASSQEPGVQETQYF
.	.	TRBV5-6	TRBJ2-7	TGTGCCAGTACAGGGTACCACGAGCAGTACTTC	CASTGYHEQYF